The T cell receptor (beta chain) described here comes from a study of blood T cell repertoires in COVID-19. Study details: The United States, Italy and Spain supplied acute and convalescent COVID-19 samples.

This CDR3 contains 18 residues. Germline V gene lookup returns CDR1 SGHAT and CDR2 FQNNGV. V dropped 5 bases and J dropped 4; count of bases not matched to a gene: 18. Original methodology: Nucleated cell counts were estimated from reference gene primer amplification. The assay was immunoSEQ multiplex PCR, and TCRdb's table has in-frame clones only and misses some. The DNA gave D and trimming, while V, J and clone size come from that table. The sample has some 260,000 clones, approximately 90% seen once. The chain has TRBV11-2 and TRBJ1-1; 8 nucleotides match TRBD1. Specimen: peripheral blood. The origin of this receptor is a woman in her 30s with COVID-19, enrolled during active disease. CDR3 amino acids: CASSRRIRQGNRGTEAFF. CDR3 bases: TGTGCCAGCAGCCGCCGAATAAGACAGGGGAATCGTGGCACTGAAGCTTTCTTT.